The 26 T cell receptor beta chains below all came from one sample that was sequenced in a study of cytomegalovirus exposure and HLA in healthy donors. The primer mix had 60 Vbeta and 13 Jbeta primers. The method was immunoSEQ multiplex PCR; TCRdb's version includes in-frame clones alone and lacks a portion of them. The sample lists about 150,000 clones, roughly 80% seen once, with 2.5% to 3.5% in the top ten. The sequenced sample was PBMCs. These receptors originate from a male donor in good health and CMV-seronegative.

This chain uses TRBV27 with TRBJ2-2, with TRBD1 as a possible D gene (7 bases). Trimming cost V 2 bases and J 7 bases, with 17 bases left between them. Germline loops: CDR1 MNHEY, CDR2 SMNVEV (reference sequence). The CDR3 spans 16 residues. The CDR3 region is CASSLEEGALGGELFF. The CDR3 bases are TGTGCCAGCAGTTTAGAGGAGGGGGCTCTTGGCGGGGAGCTGTTTTTT.

The chain uses TRBV19 and TRBJ2-7; 10 bases fit TRBD2. The V gene's germline CDR1 is LNHDA and CDR2 SQIVND (reference sequence). J gave up 2 bases and V 3 bases, and 4 bases lay outside the gene matches. The CDR3 extends over 15 amino acids. CDR3 in DNA: TGTGCCAGTAGTATCTTACTAGCGGGGACCTACGAGCAGTACTTC. The encoded protein is CASSILLAGTYEQYF.

The chain couples TRBV5-6 to TRBJ2-5; tentatively, D is TRBD2 (5 bases). Germline CDR1 reads SGHDT; CDR2 reads YYEEEE. The CDR3 extends over 16 amino acids. The V gene lost 4 bases and the J gene lost 3 bases, with 19 bases spanning the gap. As DNA, the CDR3 is TGTGCCAGCAGCAGACGAGGGCTAGCCATCAAAGAGACCCAGTACTTC. This translates into CASSRRGLAIKETQYF.

J is TRBJ2-3 and V is TRBV14, with a weak D call TRBD2 (6 bases). V was clipped by 1 base and J by 2 bases, with 16 bases between them. CDR1 is SGHDN, CDR2 FVKESK, per germline. The CDR3 totals 17 residues. CDR3 sequence reads: CASSQVKRGEFTDTQYF. CDR3 DNA: TGTGCCAGCAGCCAAGTCAAGCGCGGGGAGTTCACAGATACGCAGTATTTT.

V gene TRBV9 combines with J gene TRBJ1-2; D is possibly TRBD1 (6 bases). There are 13 residues in the CDR3. Trimming stripped 3 bases from V and 8 bases from J, with 14 bases between. Germline V CDR1 and CDR2: SGDLS, YYNGEE. CDR3 residues: CASSEGGGAGYTF. The CDR3 DNA sequence: TGTGCCAGCAGCGAGGGGGGGGGCGCGGGCTACACCTTC.

V gene TRBV6-5 combines with J gene TRBJ1-5, with D maybe TRBD1 (6 bases). The CDR3 is made up of 15 amino acids. The germline V gene encodes CDR1 MNHEY and CDR2 SVGAGI. Trimming cost V 6 bases and J 5 bases, with 17 bases left between them. Here the CDR3 DNA reads TGTGCCAGCAGCTCGACACAGGGCCGTCATCAGCCCCAGCATTTT. Translated, it gives CASSSTQGRHQPQHF.

As to this clone: Germline is not matched at one junction end, which may reflect a read error. The CDR3 spells CSSSSPLAGGSYEQYF. CDR3 nucleotide sequence: TGTTCCAGCAGCTCACCCTTAGCGGGAGGGTCCTACGAGCAGTACTTC. The chain combines TRBV7-9 with TRBJ2-7; 11 nucleotides match TRBD2. Germline assignment: CDR1 SEHNR and CDR2 FQNEAQ (reference sequence). The CDR3 runs to 16 residues.

This chain uses TRBV10-3 with TRBJ2-7; no clear D gene. The CDR3 runs 12 residues. V was cut by 10 bases and J by 4 bases, with 14 bases left in between. CDR1 and CDR2 (germline): ENHRY, SYGVKD. The CDR3, as DNA: TGTGCCACCAGAAGTAGTCGGTACGAGCAGTACTTC. Protein sequence: CATRSSRYEQYF.

The V gene is TRBV19, the J gene TRBJ2-2; D gene ambiguous. Germline CDR1 reads LNHDA; CDR2 reads SQIVND (reference sequence). CDR3 length: 16 residues. V was shortened by 3 bases and J by 2 bases, with 13 bases between the two germline ends. In DNA form, the CDR3 reads TGTGCCAGTAGTATCGGTCTGACTCTCAACACCGGGGAGCTGTTTTTT. It is translated as CASSIGLTLNTGELFF.

This clone was found a few times. J is TRBJ2-1 and V is TRBV6-6, with TRBD1 identical over 9 bases. This CDR3 region has 14 residues. J gave up 6 bases and V 8 bases, and 8 bases lay outside the gene matches. Germline V lookup: CDR1 MNHNY, CDR2 SVGAGI (reference sequence). CDR3 in amino acids: CASGPGTGSNEQFF. The CDR3 DNA sequence: TGTGCCAGCGGGCCCGGGACAGGGAGCAATGAGCAGTTCTTC.

Only a few counts were recorded for this clone. The chain recombines TRBV28 with TRBJ1-2; 9 bases match TRBD1. V lost 6 bases to trimming and J lost 4 bases; unmatched junction nucleotides: 6. The germline gives CDR1 MDHEN, CDR2 SYDVKM. The length of the CDR3 is 14 residues. The CDR3 DNA follows: TGTGCCAGCAGGATACAGGGGGCAATCTATGGCTACACCTTC. This translates into CASRIQGAIYGYTF.

J is TRBJ2-3 and V is TRBV28; 7 positions match TRBD1. The trim removed 5 bases at V and 1 base at J, leaving 0 bases unmatched. This CDR3 comprises 13 residues. Looked up from germline, CDR1 is MDHEN and CDR2 is SYDVKM. The CDR3 coding sequence is TGTGCCAGCAGTACAGGGGGCACAGATACGCAGTATTTT. Translated, it gives CASSTGGTDTQYF.

V usage is TRBV5-6 and J usage is TRBJ2-1, with D perhaps TRBD2 (5 bases). Germline-derived CDR1 and CDR2 are SGHDT and YYEEEE. The CDR3 consists of 15 residues. Trimming took off 0 bases at V and 2 bases at J, with 9 bases between the two ends. As DNA, the CDR3 is TGTGCCAGCAGCTTGGACCCGGGGACCTACAATGAGCAGTTCTTC. Translation: CASSLDPGTYNEQFF.

The rearrangement joins TRBV5-1 to TRBJ1-1; 8 bases fit TRBD1. V trimming: 1 base; J trimming: 5 bases; junction bases outside the gene matches: 10. Germline V lookup: CDR1 SGHRS, CDR2 YFSETQ. This CDR3 region has 16 residues. This CDR3 is CASSLTIRTGRTEAFF. The CDR3 nucleotides are TGCGCCAGCAGCTTGACAATCCGGACAGGGCGGACTGAAGCTTTCTTT.

The V gene is TRBV5-8, the J gene TRBJ2-5; D possibly corresponds to TRBD2 (6 bases). With 4 bases removed from V and 6 bases from J, the gap between germline ends came to 22 bases. The CDR3 spans 16 residues. Germline CDR1 reads SGHTS; CDR2 reads YDEGEE. Here the CDR3 reads CASSRIWRPGGKTQYF. CDR3 coding DNA: TGTGCCAGCAGCCGGATATGGCGGCCCGGGGGAAAGACCCAGTACTTC.

The chain has TRBV5-4 and TRBJ2-3; 7 positions match TRBD2. This CDR3 spans 16 amino acids. The germline V gene encodes CDR1 SGHNT and CDR2 YYREEE (reference sequence). The V gene end was trimmed by 1 base and the J gene end by 2 bases; junction bases not matched to a gene: 7. As DNA, the CDR3 is TGTGCCAGCAGCTTGATTGGCGGGAGTTCCACAGATACGCAGTATTTT. It encodes CASSLIGGSSTDTQYF.

V usage is TRBV4-2 and J usage is TRBJ2-3; 10 bases line up with TRBD2. Germline CDR1 and CDR2: LGHNA and YNFKEQ. J gave up 4 bases and V 0 bases, and 4 bases lay outside the gene matches. This CDR3 spans 16 amino acids. CDR3 nucleotide sequence: TGTGCCAGCAGCCAAGATAAACTAGCGGGATCAGATACGCAGTATTTT. Translated, it gives CASSQDKLAGSDTQYF.

This chain connects TRBV7-2 to TRBJ2-3, with 9 bases matching TRBD2. This CDR3 has 15 residues. V dropped 5 bases and J dropped 7; count of bases not matched to a gene: 10. Germline V lookup: CDR1 SGHTA, CDR2 FQGNSA. The CDR3 sequence: CASSLSVAGDYTQYF. The DNA for the CDR3 is TGTGCCAGCAGCCTATCGGTAGCGGGAGATTATACGCAGTATTTT.

This rearrangement joins TRBV27 to TRBJ2-7; D might be TRBD1 (6 bases). V dropped 5 bases and J dropped 5 bases, with 28 bases sitting between them. This CDR3 contains 18 residues. CDR1 is MNHEY and CDR2 is SMNVEV in the germline V gene (reference sequence). This CDR3 reads CASSLVPDRRLPEHEQYF. CDR3 DNA: TGTGCCAGCAGTCTCGTCCCGGACAGAAGACTACCAGAGCACGAGCAGTACTTC.

The chain employs TRBV27 and TRBJ1-4, with D possibly being TRBD1 (6 bases). There are 14 residues in the CDR3. The V end was cut by 6 bases, the J end by 4 bases, with 12 bases between. The germline V gene encodes CDR1 MNHEY and CDR2 SMNVEV (reference sequence). DNA of the CDR3: TGTGCCAGCAGCCAGACAGGACTTAATGAAAAACTGTTTTTT. Its protein is CASSQTGLNEKLFF.

This clone was counted a few times. This chain uses TRBV19 with TRBJ1-5, with D possibly being TRBD1 (5 bases). V lost 3 bases, J lost 1 base, and 16 bases lay in between. The V gene's germline CDR1 is LNHDA and CDR2 SQIVND (reference sequence). The CDR3 loop spans 17 amino acids. In nucleotides, the CDR3 is TGTGCCAGTAGTATGGATGAGTGGGGGGAAAGCAATCAGCCCCAGCATTTT. It codes for CASSMDEWGESNQPQHF. Looking up the rest from reference TRBV19 and TRBJ1-5 gives the full variable domain: DGGITQSPKYLFRKEGQNVTLSCEQNLNHDAMYWYRQDPGQGLRLIYYSQIVNDFQKGDIAEGYSVSREKKESFPLTVTSAQKNPTAFYLCASSMDEWGESNQPQHFGDGTRLSIL.

The gene calls are TRBV7-2 and TRBJ2-7; 7 nucleotides line up with TRBD2. V lost 2 bases and J lost 6; bases outside the gene matches: 10. Germline CDR1 SGHTA, CDR2 FQGNSA. This CDR3 has 15 residues. The CDR3 DNA reads as TGTGCCAGCAGCTTAAGTCTAGCGGACCCTCCCGAGCAGTACTTC. It translates to CASSLSLADPPEQYF.

The CDR3 region has the DNA TGTGCCAGCAGTAACAGGGTGAGCGAGCAGTTCTTC. Protein sequence: CASSNRVSEQFF. This rearrangement joins TRBV27 to TRBJ2-1; a weak D match, TRBD1 (6 bases). Deletions cut 5 bases from V and 10 bases from J, with 12 bases between. Germline assignment: CDR1 MNHEY and CDR2 SMNVEV (reference sequence). The CDR3 loop spans 12 amino acids.

CDR3 nucleotide sequence: TGTGCCAGCTCACCACCGGGACAGCTGGACTACTCTGGGGCCAACGTCCTGACTTTC. Its protein is CASSPPGQLDYSGANVLTF. The chain uses TRBV18 and TRBJ2-6; a possible D gene is TRBD1 (7 bases). Germline V gene lookup returns CDR1 KGHSH and CDR2 LQKENI. This CDR3 has 19 residues. V shed 0 bases and J shed 0 bases, with 15 bases lying between them.

This rearrangement joins TRBV5-4 to TRBJ2-5, with a weak D call TRBD1 (6 bases). Germline assignment: CDR1 SGHNT and CDR2 YYREEE (reference sequence). The CDR3 is 15 residues long. V dropped 4 bases and J dropped 2 bases, with 15 bases sitting between them. The CDR3: CASSPQTGSQETQYF. The CDR3 DNA follows: TGTGCCAGCAGCCCTCAGACAGGATCACAAGAGACCCAGTACTTC. Complete variable domain (other parts from reference TRBV5-4 and TRBJ2-5): ETGVTQSPTHLIKTRGQQVTLRCSSQSGHNTVSWYQQALGQGPQFIFQYYREEENGRGNFPPRFSGLQFPNYSSELNVNALELDDSALYLCASSPQTGSQETQYFGPGTRLLVL.

This chain links TRBV28 with TRBJ2-7; D remains ambiguous. The germline V gene has CDR1 MDHEN and CDR2 SYDVKM. Between the trimmed V and J ends, which lost 6 bases and 7 bases, there was a span of 10 bases. The CDR3 consists of 11 residues. CDR3 loop: CASSLYAEQYF. The DNA for the CDR3 is TGTGCCAGCAGCCTATATGCAGAGCAGTACTTC.